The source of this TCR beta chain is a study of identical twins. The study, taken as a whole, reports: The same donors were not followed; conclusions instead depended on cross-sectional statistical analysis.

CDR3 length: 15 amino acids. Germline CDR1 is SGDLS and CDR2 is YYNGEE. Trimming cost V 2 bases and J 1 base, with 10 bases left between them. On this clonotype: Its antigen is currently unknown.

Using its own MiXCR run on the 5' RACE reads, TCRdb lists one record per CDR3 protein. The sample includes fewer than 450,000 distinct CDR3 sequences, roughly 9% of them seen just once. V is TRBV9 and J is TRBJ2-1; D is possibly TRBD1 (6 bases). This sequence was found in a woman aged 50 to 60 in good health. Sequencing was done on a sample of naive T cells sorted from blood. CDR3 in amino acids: CASSVTGISYNEQFF. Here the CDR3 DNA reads TGTGCCAGCAGCGTTACAGGGATATCCTACAATGAGCAGTTCTTC.